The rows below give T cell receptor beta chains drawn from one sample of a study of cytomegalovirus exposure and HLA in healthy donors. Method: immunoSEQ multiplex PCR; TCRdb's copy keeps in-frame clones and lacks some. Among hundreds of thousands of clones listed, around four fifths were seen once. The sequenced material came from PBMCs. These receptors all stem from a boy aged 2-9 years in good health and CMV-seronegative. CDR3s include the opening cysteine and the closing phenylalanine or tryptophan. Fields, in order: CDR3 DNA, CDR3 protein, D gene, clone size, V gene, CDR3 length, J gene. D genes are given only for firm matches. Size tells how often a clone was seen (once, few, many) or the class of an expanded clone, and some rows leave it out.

cdr3_nt: TGTGCCAGTATTGGACAGGCTCCGGGGGAGCAGTACTTC; cdr3_aa: CASIGQAPGEQYF; d_call: TRBD1; clone_size: NA; v_call: TRBV19; cdr3_length: 13; j_call: TRBJ2-7
cdr3_nt: TGTGCCAGTAGTATAGTAGTTAGGACTGTTGCTTTCTTT; cdr3_aa: CASSIVVRTVAFF; d_call: NA; clone_size: NA; v_call: TRBV19; cdr3_length: 13; j_call: TRBJ1-1
cdr3_nt: TGTGCCTGGACCACCGGGGGGCATCCCTCCTGGGCTTTCTTT; cdr3_aa: CAWTTGGHPSWAFF; d_call: NA; clone_size: NA; v_call: TRBV30; cdr3_length: 14; j_call: TRBJ1-1
cdr3_nt: TGCAGCGCCTCTTCCCGGGACAGGTGGGGTGAAGCTTTCTTT; cdr3_aa: CSASSRDRWGEAFF; d_call: TRBD1; clone_size: NA; v_call: TRBV29-1; cdr3_length: 14; j_call: TRBJ1-1
cdr3_nt: TGTGCCAGCAGTTATAGCGGGACGGCCTCCTACAATGAGCAGTTCTTC; cdr3_aa: CASSYSGTASYNEQFF; d_call: TRBD2; clone_size: NA; v_call: TRBV6-5; cdr3_length: 16; j_call: TRBJ2-1
cdr3_nt: TGTGCCAGCGGGGTCTGGGACAGGGAAACCTTTGCTTCCTATAATTCACCCCTCCACTTT; cdr3_aa: CASGVWDRETFASYNSPLHF; d_call: TRBD1; clone_size: NA; v_call: TRBV2; cdr3_length: 20; j_call: TRBJ1-6
cdr3_nt: TGCGCCAGCAGCTTGGCTTCCTACGAGCAGTACTTC; cdr3_aa: CASSLASYEQYF; d_call: NA; clone_size: NA; v_call: TRBV5-1; cdr3_length: 12; j_call: TRBJ2-7
cdr3_nt: TGTGCCAGCAGCACAAGGACAGGGAAATCCTACGAGCAGTACTTC; cdr3_aa: CASSTRTGKSYEQYF; d_call: TRBD1; clone_size: few; v_call: TRBV5-6; cdr3_length: 15; j_call: TRBJ2-7
cdr3_nt: TGTGCCTGGAGTGTGGGGCAGGCAATGCCGTTTTTC; cdr3_aa: CAWSVGQAMPFF; d_call: NA; clone_size: NA; v_call: TRBV30; cdr3_length: 12; j_call: TRBJ1-2
cdr3_nt: TGTGCCAGCACCCAAACTAGCGCGAACACCGGGGAGCTGTTTTTT; cdr3_aa: CASTQTSANTGELFF; d_call: TRBD2; clone_size: NA; v_call: TRBV7-2; cdr3_length: 15; j_call: TRBJ2-2
cdr3_nt: TGTGCCAGCAGCTTGGCGGGCGGGAGGGGGCAGTATTTT; cdr3_aa: CASSLAGGRGQYF; d_call: TRBD2; clone_size: NA; v_call: TRBV5-4; cdr3_length: 13; j_call: TRBJ2-3
cdr3_nt: TGTGCCAGCATCGGGACAGGGCTTTCGAATGGCTACACCTTC; cdr3_aa: CASIGTGLSNGYTF; d_call: TRBD1; clone_size: NA; v_call: TRBV6-1; cdr3_length: 14; j_call: TRBJ1-2
cdr3_nt: TGTGCCAGCAGCTTAGGTGGGACAGCATCGGAGACCCAGTACTTC; cdr3_aa: CASSLGGTASETQYF; d_call: TRBD1; clone_size: NA; v_call: TRBV7-6; cdr3_length: 15; j_call: TRBJ2-5
cdr3_nt: TGTGCCAGCAGCGAAGACAGGGGACCCCACGAGCAGTACTTC; cdr3_aa: CASSEDRGPHEQYF; d_call: TRBD1; clone_size: NA; v_call: TRBV7-9; cdr3_length: 14; j_call: TRBJ2-7
cdr3_nt: TGTGCCAGCAGCTTTGGCAGGAATAACTATGGCTACACCTTC; cdr3_aa: CASSFGRNNYGYTF; d_call: NA; clone_size: few; v_call: TRBV5-6; cdr3_length: 14; j_call: TRBJ1-2
cdr3_nt: TGTGCCATCAGTGATGGGTCAGGGGGGCCCTATGGCTACACCTTC; cdr3_aa: CAISDGSGGPYGYTF; d_call: TRBD1; clone_size: few; v_call: TRBV10-3; cdr3_length: 15; j_call: TRBJ1-2
cdr3_nt: TGTGCTAGTGGTCCCCGCTACAGTGACCCTGGCACTGAAGCTTTCTTT; cdr3_aa: CASGPRYSDPGTEAFF; d_call: NA; clone_size: NA; v_call: TRBV12-5; cdr3_length: 16; j_call: TRBJ1-1
cdr3_nt: TGTGCCAGCAGCCCTGAAAGCGAAAAGACCCAGTACTTC; cdr3_aa: CASSPESEKTQYF; d_call: NA; clone_size: NA; v_call: TRBV13; cdr3_length: 13; j_call: TRBJ2-5
cdr3_nt: TGTGCCAGCAGCTTGGCAGGACTAACAACCAATGAGCAGTTCTTC; cdr3_aa: CASSLAGLTTNEQFF; d_call: NA; clone_size: NA; v_call: TRBV7-2; cdr3_length: 15; j_call: TRBJ2-1
cdr3_nt: TGCGCCAGCAGCCAAGATAGGGACAGGGCTGACCGAAACACCATATATTTT; cdr3_aa: CASSQDRDRADRNTIYF; d_call: TRBD1; clone_size: few; v_call: TRBV4-1; cdr3_length: 17; j_call: TRBJ1-3
cdr3_nt: TGTGCCAGCAGTGCCGGGCAGGGCGCTAACTATGGCTACACCTTC; cdr3_aa: CASSAGQGANYGYTF; d_call: NA; clone_size: NA; v_call: TRBV6-1; cdr3_length: 15; j_call: TRBJ1-2
cdr3_nt: TGTGCCACCAGCAGACCCGGAGGGTCTGGGGCCAACGTCCTGACTTTC; cdr3_aa: CATSRPGGSGANVLTF; d_call: NA; clone_size: NA; v_call: TRBV15; cdr3_length: 16; j_call: TRBJ2-6
cdr3_nt: TGTGCCAGCAGCAGAGGGACAGGTGGGGCGCAGTACTTC; cdr3_aa: CASSRGTGGAQYF; d_call: TRBD1; clone_size: few; v_call: TRBV13; cdr3_length: 13; j_call: TRBJ2-7
cdr3_nt: TGTGCCAGCAGCTCAACTAGCCAAGAGACCCAGTACTTC; cdr3_aa: CASSSTSQETQYF; d_call: NA; clone_size: NA; v_call: TRBV7-3; cdr3_length: 13; j_call: TRBJ2-5
cdr3_nt: TGCGCCAGCAGACCAAGAGGCAGGGGGCGTCGAGAGACCCAGTACTTC; cdr3_aa: CASRPRGRGRRETQYF; d_call: TRBD1; clone_size: NA; v_call: TRBV23-1; cdr3_length: 16; j_call: TRBJ2-5
cdr3_nt: TGTGCCAGCAGCCTTAGCGAAGAGACCCAGTACTTC; cdr3_aa: CASSLSEETQYF; d_call: NA; clone_size: NA; v_call: TRBV9; cdr3_length: 12; j_call: TRBJ2-5
cdr3_nt: TGTGCCTGGTTTCAGAACAGGGACACTGAAGCTTTCTTT; cdr3_aa: CAWFQNRDTEAFF; d_call: NA; clone_size: NA; v_call: TRBV30; cdr3_length: 13; j_call: TRBJ1-1
cdr3_nt: TGTGCCAGCACCCATGGGCTTGAAGCTTTCTTT; cdr3_aa: CASTHGLEAFF; d_call: NA; clone_size: NA; v_call: TRBV28; cdr3_length: 11; j_call: TRBJ1-1